Listed below are T cell receptor beta chains from one sample, sequenced in a study of T-cell memory formation after mild COVID-19. TCRdb re-analysed the 5' RACE reads in MiXCR, keeping a single row per CDR3 protein. The sample consists of under 300,000 distinct CDR3 sequences, around a tenth of them appearing once. Sequencing was carried out using PBMCs or a T cell subset sorted from them (not recorded which). The receptors derive from a man aged 18-30 years who had mild COVID-19 (a few samples of this study predate the infection). Cell type and time point are not known. Both conserved end residues are part of each CDR3. Each record gives: V gene, J gene, clone size, D gene, CDR3 DNA, CDR3 protein. A D gene is named only where the DNA matches it firmly. Part of the rows lack a size; the others show once, few, many or a class for expanded clones.

V gene: TRBV9; J gene: TRBJ2-3; clone size: few; D gene: TRBD2; CDR3 DNA: TGTGCCAGCAGCGTAGAGAGCGGGGGAAGCACAGATACGCAGTATTTT; CDR3 protein: CASSVESGGSTDTQYF
V gene: TRBV6-5; J gene: TRBJ2-7; clone size: few; D gene: NA; CDR3 DNA: TGTGCCAGCAGCCCGCGGGGAGCAACCTCCTACGAGCAGTACTTC; CDR3 protein: CASSPRGATSYEQYF
V gene: TRBV5-4; J gene: TRBJ2-3; clone size: NA; D gene: TRBD1; CDR3 DNA: TGTGCCAGCAGCTTGCAGAGGGGGCCCACAGATACGCAGTATTTT; CDR3 protein: CASSLQRGPTDTQYF
V gene: TRBV20-1; J gene: TRBJ2-3; clone size: few; D gene: NA; CDR3 DNA: TGCAGTGCTGCCTACGAAGGGCGCACAGATACGCAGTATTTT; CDR3 protein: CSAAYEGRTDTQYF
V gene: TRBV7-9; J gene: TRBJ2-4; clone size: few; D gene: TRBD1; CDR3 DNA: TGTGCCAGCAGCTTAGTACAGGGGGCCAAAAACATTCAGTACTTC; CDR3 protein: CASSLVQGAKNIQYF
V gene: TRBV14; J gene: TRBJ1-4; clone size: NA; D gene: NA; CDR3 DNA: TGTGCCAGCAGCCAACAGGGACTTAATGAAAAACTGTTTTTT; CDR3 protein: CASSQQGLNEKLFF
V gene: TRBV7-2; J gene: TRBJ2-3; clone size: NA; D gene: NA; CDR3 DNA: TGTGCCAGCAGCCACCCGACCTACACAGATACGCAGTATTTT; CDR3 protein: CASSHPTYTDTQYF
V gene: TRBV3-1; J gene: TRBJ2-1; clone size: NA; D gene: NA; CDR3 DNA: TGTGCCAGCAGCCAAGGAGCCGAAGAATACAATGAGCAGTTCTTC; CDR3 protein: CASSQGAEEYNEQFF
V gene: TRBV5-1; J gene: TRBJ2-7; clone size: NA; D gene: TRBD1; CDR3 DNA: TGCGCCAGCAGCCAGGACAGGGCGGACGAGCAGTACTTC; CDR3 protein: CASSQDRADEQYF
V gene: TRBV27; J gene: TRBJ2-7; clone size: few; D gene: NA; CDR3 DNA: TGTGCCAGCAGGCGGCGAGGGGACCCCTACGAGCAGTACTTC; CDR3 protein: CASRRRGDPYEQYF
V gene: TRBV7-8; J gene: TRBJ1-1; clone size: few; D gene: TRBD1; CDR3 DNA: TGTGCCAGCAGCTTACCCCGGACAGGGATAACTGAAGCTTTCTTT; CDR3 protein: CASSLPRTGITEAFF
V gene: TRBV7-2; J gene: TRBJ2-3; clone size: NA; D gene: TRBD2; CDR3 DNA: TGTGCCAGCAGCCCCCGGACTAGCGGGGGGGCTAAGAGCACAGATACGCAGTATTTT; CDR3 protein: CASSPRTSGGAKSTDTQYF
V gene: TRBV21-1; J gene: TRBJ1-5; clone size: few; D gene: NA; CDR3 DNA: TGTGCCAGCAGCTCCCAGCCCCAGCATTTT; CDR3 protein: CASSSQPQHF
V gene: TRBV20-1; J gene: TRBJ1-1; clone size: NA; D gene: NA; CDR3 DNA: TGCAGTGCTAGAGATCTCTTGGGGGCGAACACTGAAGCTTTCTTT; CDR3 protein: CSARDLLGANTEAFF
V gene: TRBV11-2; J gene: TRBJ2-3; clone size: NA; D gene: NA; CDR3 DNA: TGTGCCAGCAGCTTGGGTTTGCCAGATACGCAGTATTTT; CDR3 protein: CASSLGLPDTQYF
V gene: TRBV7-6; J gene: TRBJ2-5; clone size: few; D gene: NA; CDR3 DNA: TGTGCCAGCAGCTTAGATGCCAACCAAGAGACCCAGTACTTC; CDR3 protein: CASSLDANQETQYF
V gene: TRBV19; J gene: TRBJ1-2; clone size: few; D gene: TRBD1; CDR3 DNA: TGTGCCAGTAGTAATGACAGGGGCCCCTATGGCTACACCTTC; CDR3 protein: CASSNDRGPYGYTF
V gene: TRBV30; J gene: TRBJ2-3; clone size: NA; D gene: TRBD2; CDR3 DNA: TGTGCCTGGAGTCGAGGACTAGCGGGGGGCACAGATACGCAGTATTTT; CDR3 protein: CAWSRGLAGGTDTQYF
V gene: TRBV7-5; J gene: TRBJ2-5; clone size: few; D gene: NA; CDR3 DNA: NA; CDR3 protein: CISVPEAPEGIEGVETQYF
V gene: TRBV7-2; J gene: TRBJ2-3; clone size: few; D gene: TRBD2; CDR3 DNA: TGTGCCAGCAGCCCAACTAGCGGGGGGCCCGATACGCAGTATTTT; CDR3 protein: CASSPTSGGPDTQYF
V gene: TRBV14; J gene: TRBJ2-1; clone size: few; D gene: NA; CDR3 DNA: TGTGCCAGCAGCCCTTCGGACAATGAGCAGTTCTTC; CDR3 protein: CASSPSDNEQFF
V gene: TRBV7-8; J gene: TRBJ1-6; clone size: few; D gene: NA; CDR3 DNA: TGTGCCAGCAGCTTAGACGGGACCCAACCCTCCTATAATTCACCCCTCCACTTT; CDR3 protein: CASSLDGTQPSYNSPLHF
V gene: TRBV7-3; J gene: TRBJ2-2; clone size: NA; D gene: NA; CDR3 DNA: TGTGCCAGCAGATCGGACCAGGGGTCCGGGGAGCTGTTTTTT; CDR3 protein: CASRSDQGSGELFF
V gene: TRBV7-2; J gene: TRBJ2-1; clone size: NA; D gene: TRBD1; CDR3 DNA: TGTGCCAGCAGCCCCCCGACAGGGGTGACTAATGAGCAGTTCTTC; CDR3 protein: CASSPPTGVTNEQFF
V gene: TRBV6-2/TRBV6-3; J gene: TRBJ1-2; clone size: NA; D gene: NA; CDR3 DNA: TGTGCCAGCAGTTACGCCGGACAGATGTTTGGCTACACCTTC; CDR3 protein: CASSYAGQMFGYTF
V gene: TRBV4-1; J gene: TRBJ1-1; clone size: few; D gene: NA; CDR3 DNA: TGCGCCAGCAGCCAAGATAGTGAGGGAGCTTTCTTT; CDR3 protein: CASSQDSEGAFF
V gene: TRBV20-1; J gene: TRBJ2-3; clone size: many; D gene: TRBD2; CDR3 DNA: TGCAGTGCTAGTGATAGCGGGGGGGCAGATACGCAGTATTTT; CDR3 protein: CSASDSGGADTQYF
V gene: TRBV2; J gene: TRBJ1-5; clone size: many; D gene: NA; CDR3 DNA: TGTGCCAGCAGTGTGGGCCTTAGCAATCAGCCCCAGCATTTT; CDR3 protein: CASSVGLSNQPQHF
V gene: TRBV5-1; J gene: TRBJ2-7; clone size: many; D gene: NA; CDR3 DNA: TGCGCCAGCAGCTTTACAAATCCGGCCTACGAGCAGTACTTC; CDR3 protein: CASSFTNPAYEQYF
V gene: TRBV7-2; J gene: TRBJ1-3; clone size: many; D gene: NA; CDR3 DNA: TGTGCCAGCAGCTTAGACAGCCTCTCTGGAAACACCATATATTTT; CDR3 protein: CASSLDSLSGNTIYF
V gene: TRBV20-1; J gene: TRBJ2-7; clone size: NA; D gene: TRBD1; CDR3 DNA: TGCAGTGCTACTGACAGGGGGCGAATTCGGCAGTACTTC; CDR3 protein: CSATDRGRIRQYF
V gene: TRBV7-2; J gene: TRBJ2-5; clone size: many; D gene: NA; CDR3 DNA: TGTGCCAGCAGCTTTCCGCTGGGCGGAGTCAAAGAGACCCAGTACTTC; CDR3 protein: CASSFPLGGVKETQYF
V gene: TRBV7-9; J gene: TRBJ2-4; clone size: NA; D gene: TRBD2; CDR3 DNA: TGTGCCAGCAGCCCACCTAGCGGGGGGGAAGGTTCGAACATTCAGTACTTC; CDR3 protein: CASSPPSGGEGSNIQYF
V gene: TRBV6-5; J gene: TRBJ1-1; clone size: NA; D gene: NA; CDR3 DNA: TGTGCCAGCAGTGACCTAATTACTGAAGCTTTCTTT; CDR3 protein: CASSDLITEAFF
V gene: TRBV6-5; J gene: TRBJ2-5; clone size: NA; D gene: NA; CDR3 DNA: TGTGCCAGCAGGGAGACAGGCTACGAGACCCAGTACTTC; CDR3 protein: CASRETGYETQYF
V gene: TRBV20-1; J gene: TRBJ2-1; clone size: few; D gene: NA; CDR3 DNA: TGCAGTGCTAGAGACCCCCGAAACAATGAGCAGTTCTTC; CDR3 protein: CSARDPRNNEQFF
V gene: TRBV9; J gene: TRBJ2-1; clone size: NA; D gene: NA; CDR3 DNA: TGTGCCAGCAGCAACCGGGACTACAATGAGCAGTTCTTC; CDR3 protein: CASSNRDYNEQFF
V gene: TRBV18; J gene: TRBJ1-6; clone size: few; D gene: TRBD1; CDR3 DNA: TGTGCCAGCTCACTGGACAGGGTTGACTCACCCCTCCACTTT; CDR3 protein: CASSLDRVDSPLHF
V gene: TRBV7-9; J gene: TRBJ1-1; clone size: NA; D gene: TRBD1; CDR3 DNA: TGTGCCAGCAGCTTATTACAGGGGGCAGGAGCGGCTTTCTTT; CDR3 protein: CASSLLQGAGAAFF
V gene: TRBV6-5; J gene: TRBJ2-5; clone size: NA; D gene: NA; CDR3 DNA: TGTGCCAGCAGTTGGGGCCCACGGGAGACCCAGTACTTC; CDR3 protein: CASSWGPRETQYF
V gene: TRBV20-1; J gene: TRBJ2-4; clone size: few; D gene: NA; CDR3 DNA: TGCAGTGCCCCGGATCCCCCGGGGAAGTACTTC; CDR3 protein: CSAPDPPGKYF
V gene: TRBV7-6; J gene: TRBJ2-3; clone size: NA; D gene: NA; CDR3 DNA: TGTGCCAGCAGCCCCCGTTTGGGCACAGATACGCAGTATTTT; CDR3 protein: CASSPRLGTDTQYF
V gene: TRBV3-1; J gene: TRBJ2-5; clone size: few; D gene: NA; CDR3 DNA: TGTGCCAGCAGCCAAGATCAGGAGCGGGAGACCCAGTACTTC; CDR3 protein: CASSQDQERETQYF
V gene: TRBV4-2; J gene: TRBJ2-5; clone size: NA; D gene: TRBD2; CDR3 DNA: TGTGCCAGCAGCCAAGTTGGAGCGGGGTGGGGCTGGGAGACCCAGTACTTC; CDR3 protein: CASSQVGAGWGWETQYF
V gene: TRBV5-5; J gene: TRBJ2-3; clone size: NA; D gene: NA; CDR3 DNA: TGTGCCAGCAGCTTGACCCCAGGGCCCTGGAGTGCAGATACGCAGTATTTT; CDR3 protein: CASSLTPGPWSADTQYF
V gene: TRBV19; J gene: TRBJ2-7; clone size: NA; D gene: NA; CDR3 DNA: TGTGCCAGTAGTATGACAGTCTCCTACGAGCAGTACTTC; CDR3 protein: CASSMTVSYEQYF
V gene: TRBV6-2/TRBV6-3; J gene: TRBJ2-3; clone size: few; D gene: NA; CDR3 DNA: TGTGCCAGCAGCTCCATGCTCACGAACACAGATACGCAGTATTTT; CDR3 protein: CASSSMLTNTDTQYF
V gene: TRBV4-3; J gene: TRBJ2-3; clone size: few; D gene: TRBD2; CDR3 DNA: TGCGCCAGCAGCCGTAAGACTAGCGGGGGCACAGATACGCAGTATTTT; CDR3 protein: CASSRKTSGGTDTQYF
V gene: TRBV4-3; J gene: TRBJ2-3; clone size: NA; D gene: TRBD2; CDR3 DNA: TGCGCCAGCAGCCCTGTACACCTAGCGGGGTCAGATACGCAGTATTTT; CDR3 protein: CASSPVHLAGSDTQYF
V gene: TRBV6-2/TRBV6-3; J gene: TRBJ2-1; clone size: few; D gene: NA; CDR3 DNA: TGTGCCAGCAGTTATTCCAGGGTAGGCAATGAGCAGTTCTTC; CDR3 protein: CASSYSRVGNEQFF
V gene: TRBV4-1; J gene: TRBJ2-4; clone size: NA; D gene: NA; CDR3 DNA: TGCGCCAGCAGCCCCTATATTGGTGAGGCAGGGGTCATTCAGTACTTC; CDR3 protein: CASSPYIGEAGVIQYF
V gene: TRBV29-1; J gene: TRBJ2-1; clone size: many; D gene: NA; CDR3 DNA: TGCAGCGTTGACCAGGGGTATGAGCAGTTCTTC; CDR3 protein: CSVDQGYEQFF
V gene: TRBV5-1; J gene: TRBJ2-3; clone size: NA; D gene: NA; CDR3 DNA: TGCGCCAGCAGCTGGGGGGCAGGGGGCACAGATACGCAGTATTTT; CDR3 protein: CASSWGAGGTDTQYF
V gene: TRBV4-2; J gene: TRBJ1-2; clone size: many; D gene: NA; CDR3 DNA: TGTGCCAGCAGCCAAGATCAAGCACCGATGTATGGCTACACCTTC; CDR3 protein: CASSQDQAPMYGYTF
V gene: TRBV20-1; J gene: TRBJ2-3; clone size: many; D gene: NA; CDR3 DNA: TGCAGTGCTAGGGCGGGAGATACGCAGTATTTT; CDR3 protein: CSARAGDTQYF